This TCR beta chain was captured by sequencing in a study of blood T cell repertoires in COVID-19. Study in general: There were acute and convalescent COVID-19 samples, and they came from the United States, Italy and Spain. The analysed material was cDNA or gDNA that came from T cells, B-cell-depleted T cells, or PBMCs.

How the authors handled the data: Nucleated cell number was recorded as an estimate derived from reference gene primer amplification. Clones were read by immunoSEQ multiplex PCR, and TCRdb kept only the in-frame ones, dropping some. The V and J calls and the clone size are those of that table, but D and trimming were determined from the DNA. Of about 330,000 clones in the sample, roughly nine tenths are singletons; the top ten hold about 6.8%. Sequenced input: peripheral blood. This sequence was found in a man aged 18 to 29 who had recovered from COVID-19.

As DNA, the CDR3 is TGTGCCACCAGTGATTTGGCAGGTTTAATGCCTCGGGAGACCCAGTACTTC. Protein sequence: CATSDLAGLMPRETQYF. The V gene is TRBV24-1, the J gene TRBJ2-5; D is uncertain. Germline lookup yields CDR1 KGHDR and CDR2 SFDVKD. V was clipped by 0 bases and J by 5 bases, with 18 bases between them. The CDR3 length is 17 residues.